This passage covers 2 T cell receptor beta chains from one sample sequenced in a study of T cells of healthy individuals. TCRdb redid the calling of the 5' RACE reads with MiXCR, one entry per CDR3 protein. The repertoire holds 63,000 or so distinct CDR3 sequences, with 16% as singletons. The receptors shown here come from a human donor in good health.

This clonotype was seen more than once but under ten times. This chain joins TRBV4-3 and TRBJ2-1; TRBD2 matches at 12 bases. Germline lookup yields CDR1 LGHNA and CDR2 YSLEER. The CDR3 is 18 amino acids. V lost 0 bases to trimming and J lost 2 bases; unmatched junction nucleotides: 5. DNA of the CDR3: TGCGCCAGCAGCCAAGAACTAGCGGGAGGCACAACCTACAATGAGCAGTTCTTC. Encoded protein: CASSQELAGGTTYNEQFF.

The CDR3 spells CASSYTGGSGEQYF. The CDR3 coding sequence is TGTGCCAGCAGCTACACAGGGGGCTCGGGCGAGCAGTACTTC. The chain has TRBV7-8 and TRBJ2-7; 9 bases align to TRBD1. The CDR3 loop spans 14 amino acids. V lost 4 bases, J lost 6 bases, and 7 bases stayed unmatched. The germline V gene encodes CDR1 SGHVS and CDR2 FQNEAQ.